This T cell receptor (beta chain) appears in the sequencing data of a study of blood T cell dynamics during melanoma immunotherapy. Assay used: immunoSEQ multiplex PCR; TCRdb lists only in-frame clones, some missing. The sample records about 19,000 clones, nearly 90% being singletons. Time point reported: week 3, after first cycle of checkpoint inhibitor. This clone was detected a few times. Trimming stripped 1 base from V and 5 bases from J, with 20 bases between. CDR3 length: 16 residues. CDR1 SQVTM and CDR2 ANQGSEA come from the germline V gene. The clonotype originates from a human donor with melanoma. The rearrangement uses TRBV29-1 and TRBJ2-5; D might be TRBD2 (5 bases). The source was blood, collected from a patient treated with checkpoint blockade. CDR3 coding DNA: TGCAGCGTTGAAGGATCGGAGTCGGACTGGCGCGAGACCCAGTACTTC. Translated, it gives CSVEGSESDWRETQYF.